Listed below are T cell receptor beta chains from one sample, sequenced in a study of cytomegalovirus exposure and HLA in healthy donors. TCRdb keeps only in-frame clones here, not all; method: immunoSEQ multiplex PCR. Among 70,000 to 90,000 clones listed, 75% were seen once. Sequencing was performed on PBMCs. These receptors were obtained from a middle-aged man in good health and CMV-seronegative. The conserved cysteine and the conserved F or W are not part of the CDR3 here. The order of the fields is V gene, J gene, CDR3 protein.

>TRBV21-1|TRBJ1-5
ASSNPLRDIIKPQH
>TRBV7-2|TRBJ1-1
ASSPIQGKSTEAF
>TRBV7-9|TRBJ2-1
ASSPRSGLAEINEQF
>TRBV6-5|TRBJ1-1
ASSYLGAPNTEAF
>TRBV5-1|TRBJ2-3
ASSDGQGATTDTQY
>TRBV6-1|TRBJ2-7
ASSRQGAVHEQY
>TRBV9|TRBJ2-5
ASSVGGETQY
>TRBV10-1|TRBJ1-3
ASSGSTGGNTIY
>TRBV28|TRBJ1-2
ASSSWDRDGYT
>TRBV5-4|TRBJ1-5
ASSLSPQTGVRGNQPQH
>TRBV7-2|TRBJ1-2
ASSLGQRNYGYT
>TRBV9|TRBJ1-3
ASSVEAGPGNTIY
>TRBV7-9|TRBJ2-7
ASSPRTALTYEQY
>TRBV27|TRBJ1-4
ASSSRSSGQGNEKLF
>TRBV6-1|TRBJ2-3
ASGLAGGTDTQY
>TRBV9|TRBJ2-1
ASGTSQPHEQF